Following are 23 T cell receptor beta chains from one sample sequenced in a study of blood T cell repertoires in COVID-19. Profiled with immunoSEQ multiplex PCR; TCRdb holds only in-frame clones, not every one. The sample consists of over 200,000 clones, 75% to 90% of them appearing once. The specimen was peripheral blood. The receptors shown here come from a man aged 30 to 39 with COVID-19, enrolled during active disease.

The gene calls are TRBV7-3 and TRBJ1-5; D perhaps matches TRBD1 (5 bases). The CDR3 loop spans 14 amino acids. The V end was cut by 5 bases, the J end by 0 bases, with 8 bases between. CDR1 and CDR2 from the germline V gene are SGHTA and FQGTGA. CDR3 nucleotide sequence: TGTGCCAGCAGCATGGGACTTAGCAATCAGCCCCAGCATTTT. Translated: CASSMGLSNQPQHF.

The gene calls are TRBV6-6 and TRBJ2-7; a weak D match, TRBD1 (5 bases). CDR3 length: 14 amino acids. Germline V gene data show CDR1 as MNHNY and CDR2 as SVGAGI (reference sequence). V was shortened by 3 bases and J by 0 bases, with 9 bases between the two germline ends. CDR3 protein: CASSYSGLSYEQYF. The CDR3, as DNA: TGTGCCAGCAGTTATTCAGGGCTCTCCTACGAGCAGTACTTC.

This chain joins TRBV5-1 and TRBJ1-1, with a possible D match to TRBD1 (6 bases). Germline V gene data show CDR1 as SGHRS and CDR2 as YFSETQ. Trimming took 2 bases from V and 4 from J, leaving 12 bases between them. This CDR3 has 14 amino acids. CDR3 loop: CASSLGTRATEAFF. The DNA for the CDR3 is TGCGCCAGCAGCTTAGGGACAAGGGCCACTGAAGCTTTCTTT.

The CDR3 DNA sequence: TGTGCCAGCAGTTTATATCTAGCGGGAGGGCCGCGATCTGAGCAGTTCTTC. Protein sequence: CASSLYLAGGPRSEQFF. The V gene is TRBV27, the J gene TRBJ2-1; 12 bases align to TRBD2. The CDR3 has 17 amino acids. With V trimmed by 1 base and J by 9 bases, 10 bases remained unmatched. CDR1 is MNHEY, CDR2 SMNVEV, per germline (reference sequence).

The CDR3 spells CASSLGITGKVGNTIYF. The CDR3 coding sequence is TGTGCCAGCAGCTTAGGCATAACAGGGAAGGTTGGAAACACCATATATTTT. The chain combines TRBV11-2 with TRBJ1-3, with D possibly being TRBD1 (6 bases). The CDR3 spans 17 residues. CDR1 is SGHAT and CDR2 is FQNNGV in the germline V gene. V lost 1 base, J lost 3 bases, and 16 bases lay in between.

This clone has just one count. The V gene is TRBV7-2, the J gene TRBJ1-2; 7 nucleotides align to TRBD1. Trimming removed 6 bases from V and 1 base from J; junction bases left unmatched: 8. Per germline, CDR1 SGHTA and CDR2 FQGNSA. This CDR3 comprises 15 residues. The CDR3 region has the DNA TGTGCCAGCAGTTTGACAGGGCCCGATAACTATGGCTACACCTTC. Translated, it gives CASSLTGPDNYGYTF.

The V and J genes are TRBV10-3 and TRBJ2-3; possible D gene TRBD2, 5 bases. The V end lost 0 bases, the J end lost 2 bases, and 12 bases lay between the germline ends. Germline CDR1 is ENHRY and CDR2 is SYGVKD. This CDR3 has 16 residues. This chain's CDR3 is CAISESRREYTDTQYF. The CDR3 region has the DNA TGTGCCATCAGTGAGTCCAGAAGGGAGTACACAGATACGCAGTATTTT.

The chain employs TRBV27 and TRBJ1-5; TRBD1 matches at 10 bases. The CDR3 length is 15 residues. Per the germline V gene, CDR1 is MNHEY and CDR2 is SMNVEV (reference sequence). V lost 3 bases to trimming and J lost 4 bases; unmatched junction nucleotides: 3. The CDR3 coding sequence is TGTGCCAGCAGTTTGCTGGGACAGGGGAATCAGCCCCAGCATTTT. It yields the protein CASSLLGQGNQPQHF.

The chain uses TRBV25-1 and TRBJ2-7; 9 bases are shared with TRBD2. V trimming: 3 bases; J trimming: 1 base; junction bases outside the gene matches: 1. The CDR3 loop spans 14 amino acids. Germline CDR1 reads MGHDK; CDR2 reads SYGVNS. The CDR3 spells CASSDTSGSYEQYF. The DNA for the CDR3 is TGTGCCAGCAGTGATACTAGCGGGTCCTACGAGCAGTACTTC.

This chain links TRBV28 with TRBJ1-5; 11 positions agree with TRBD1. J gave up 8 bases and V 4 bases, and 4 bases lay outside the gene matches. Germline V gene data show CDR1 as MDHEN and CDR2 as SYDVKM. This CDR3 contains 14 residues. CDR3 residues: CASSSGTGGEPQHF. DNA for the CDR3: TGTGCCAGCAGTTCCGGGACAGGGGGTGAGCCCCAGCATTTT.

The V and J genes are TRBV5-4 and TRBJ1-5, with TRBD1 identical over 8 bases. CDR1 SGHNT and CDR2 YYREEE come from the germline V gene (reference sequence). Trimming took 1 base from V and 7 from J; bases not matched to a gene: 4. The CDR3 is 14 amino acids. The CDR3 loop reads CASSLQGAGQPQHF. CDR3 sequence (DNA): TGTGCCAGCAGCTTGCAGGGGGCCGGGCAGCCCCAGCATTTT. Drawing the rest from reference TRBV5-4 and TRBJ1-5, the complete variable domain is ETGVTQSPTHLIKTRGQQVTLRCSSQSGHNTVSWYQQALGQGPQFIFQYYREEENGRGNFPPRFSGLQFPNYSSELNVNALELDDSALYLCASSLQGAGQPQHFGDGTRLSIL.

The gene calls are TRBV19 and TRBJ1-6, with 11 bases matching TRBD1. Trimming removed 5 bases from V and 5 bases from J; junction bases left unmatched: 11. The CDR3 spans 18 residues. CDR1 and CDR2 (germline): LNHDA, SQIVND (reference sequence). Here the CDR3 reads CASSPARTGGSHNSPLHF. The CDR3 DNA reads TGTGCCAGTAGTCCAGCCCGGACAGGGGGCTCTCATAATTCACCCCTCCACTTT.

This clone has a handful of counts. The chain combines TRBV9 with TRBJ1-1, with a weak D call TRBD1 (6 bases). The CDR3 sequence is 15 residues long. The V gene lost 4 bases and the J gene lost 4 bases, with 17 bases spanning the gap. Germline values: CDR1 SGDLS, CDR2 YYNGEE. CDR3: CASSPPRGGGTEAFF. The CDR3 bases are TGTGCCAGCAGCCCCCCCCGTGGGGGCGGCACTGAAGCTTTCTTT.

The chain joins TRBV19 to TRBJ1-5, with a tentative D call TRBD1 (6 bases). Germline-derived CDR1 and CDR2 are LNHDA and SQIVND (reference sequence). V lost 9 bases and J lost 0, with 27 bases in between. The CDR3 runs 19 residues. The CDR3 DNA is TGTGCCAGCTCACGAATCCAGGTCTGGGACATTTATAGCAATCAGCCCCAGCATTTT. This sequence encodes CASSRIQVWDIYSNQPQHF.

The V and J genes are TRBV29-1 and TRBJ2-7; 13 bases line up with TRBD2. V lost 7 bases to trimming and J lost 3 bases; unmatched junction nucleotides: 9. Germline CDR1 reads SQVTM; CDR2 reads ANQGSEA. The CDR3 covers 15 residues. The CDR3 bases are TGCAGCGCTGGACTAGCGGGGGCACCCCTCTACGAGCAGTACTTC. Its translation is CSAGLAGAPLYEQYF.

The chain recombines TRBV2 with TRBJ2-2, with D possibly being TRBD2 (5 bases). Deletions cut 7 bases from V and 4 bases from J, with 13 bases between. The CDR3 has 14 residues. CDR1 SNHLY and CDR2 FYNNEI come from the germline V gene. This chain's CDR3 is CASNTPRGTGELFF. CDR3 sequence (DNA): TGTGCCAGCAACACCCCTCGGGGCACCGGGGAGCTGTTTTTT.

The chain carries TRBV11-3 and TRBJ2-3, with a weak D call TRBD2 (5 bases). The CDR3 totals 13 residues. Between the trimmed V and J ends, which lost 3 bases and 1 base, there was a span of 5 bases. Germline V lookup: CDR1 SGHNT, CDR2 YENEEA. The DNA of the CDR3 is TGTGCCAGCAGCTTGGGAGGCACAGATACGCAGTATTTT. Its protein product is CASSLGGTDTQYF.

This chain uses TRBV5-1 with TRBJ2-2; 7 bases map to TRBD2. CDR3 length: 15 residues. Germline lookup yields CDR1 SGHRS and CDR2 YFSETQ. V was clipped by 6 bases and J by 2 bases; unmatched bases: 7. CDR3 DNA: TGCGCCAGCACCCGGGCGGGGGTTAACACCGGGGAGCTGTTTTTT. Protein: CASTRAGVNTGELFF. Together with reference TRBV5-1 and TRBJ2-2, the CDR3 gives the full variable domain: KAGVTQTPRYLIKTRGQQVTLSCSPISGHRSVSWYQQTPGQGLQFLFEYFSETQRNKGNFPGRFSGRQFSNSRSEMNVSTLELGDSALYLCASTRAGVNTGELFFGEGSRLTVL.

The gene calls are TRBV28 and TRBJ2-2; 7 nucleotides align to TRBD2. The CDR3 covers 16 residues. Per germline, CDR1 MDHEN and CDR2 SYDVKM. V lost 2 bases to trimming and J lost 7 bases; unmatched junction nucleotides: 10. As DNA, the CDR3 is TGTGCCAGCAGTTTACCGACCCCGGGAGGATACGGGGAGCTGTTTTTT. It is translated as CASSLPTPGGYGELFF.

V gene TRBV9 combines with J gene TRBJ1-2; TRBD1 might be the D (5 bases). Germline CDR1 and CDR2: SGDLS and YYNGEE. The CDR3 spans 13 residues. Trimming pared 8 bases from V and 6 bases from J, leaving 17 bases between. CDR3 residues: CASSIQDNNGYTF. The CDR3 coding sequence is TGTGCCAGTTCGATACAGGATAATAATGGCTACACCTTC.

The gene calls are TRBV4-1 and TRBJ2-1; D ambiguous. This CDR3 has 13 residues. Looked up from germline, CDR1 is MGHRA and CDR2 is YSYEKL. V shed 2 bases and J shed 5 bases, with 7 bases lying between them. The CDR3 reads CASSQIGDNEQFF. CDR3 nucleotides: TGCGCCAGCAGCCAAATCGGAGACAATGAGCAGTTCTTC.

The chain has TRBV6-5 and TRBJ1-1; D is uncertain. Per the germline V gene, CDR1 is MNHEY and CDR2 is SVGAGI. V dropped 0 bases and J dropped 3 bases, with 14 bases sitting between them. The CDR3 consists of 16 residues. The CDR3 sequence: CASSYSPFTQYTEAFF. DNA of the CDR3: TGTGCCAGCAGTTACTCCCCGTTTACACAATACACTGAAGCTTTCTTT.

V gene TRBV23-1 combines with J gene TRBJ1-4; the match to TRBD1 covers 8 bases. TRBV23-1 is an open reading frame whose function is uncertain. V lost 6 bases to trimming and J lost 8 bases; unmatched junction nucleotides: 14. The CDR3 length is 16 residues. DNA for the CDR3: TGCGCCAGCAGCATACCACCGGGACAGGAGGACGAAAAACTGTTTTTT. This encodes CASSIPPGQEDEKLFF.